The present TCR beta chain was sequenced within a study of cytomegalovirus exposure and HLA in healthy donors (dated by TCRdb to about 2017). Describing the broader study: According to an earlier analysis of 587 of the donors, roughly 180 million T cells yielded 100 million or so unique TCR beta sequences and around 300 Gb of sequence data. An early release covering some 640 HLA-typed donors comprised 250 to 350 gigabases of sequencing data and around 86 million unique TCR sequences. The genetic ancestry cluster associated with self-reported Caucasian donors included approximately 85% of the 300 to 450 genotyped donors. The aim of the study was to test whether cataloging public T cell receptors could identify signatures of past pathogen exposure. Using immunosequencing, the study profiled T cell repertoires from 666 subjects and related those repertoires to cytomegalovirus serostatus. Along with the 666-subject first cohort, a separate validation cohort of over 90 different subjects was used. The study combined high-throughput TCR immunosequencing, statistical association of individual TCRs with disease status, and machine learning to predict cytomegalovirus infection status. A later analysis re-analyzed previously published TCR beta repertoires from roughly 600 donors and added high-resolution HLA genotyping to study TCR occurrence patterns. Rather than drawing on any new phenotypic data, the later analysis identified candidate immune exposures from TCR beta sequences and the way those sequences occurred across donors. To decide whether each TCR beta V gene segment behaved as functional or pseudogenic, an earlier analysis of fewer than 750 of the donors relied on high-throughput TCR beta sequencing. Donor age, sex, ethnicity and CMV serostatus were compiled together with the repertoire data. Genome-wide SNP genotypes for about three fifths of the roughly 670 donors were used in a later genetic analysis, which treated that subset as a discovery cohort. Every repertoire in the discovery cohort had been generated on one and the same sequencing platform. Both class I and class II loci were covered by HLA typing, at four-digit resolution. The number of typed donors differed by locus: about 620-630 for A, B, C, DRB1 and DQB1; some 540 for DQA1; 606 for DPA1; and about 450 for DPB1. Roughly 5 DR-DQ haplotypes were handled as single units for association and clustering because linkage in the cohort was strong. Among approximately 370 genotyped donors of the cohort, an average of around 250,000 unique TCR beta nucleotide sequences was sequenced per donor, of which roughly 18% were non-productive.

Reading from cysteine to phenylalanine, the CDR3 counts 12 amino acids. The entry retains the CDR3 DNA only, 36 bases that are in frame from base 1. Per the germline V gene (reference sequence), MNHEY is the CDR1 and SMNVEV is the CDR2. Trimming removed 5 bases from V and 4 bases from J, leaving 7 bases between the germline ends. Library preparation used the immunoSEQ multiplex PCR assay. The multiplex PCR relied on a mix of 60 forward primers for TCR Vbeta segments and 13 reverse primers for TCR Jbeta segments. The CDR3 region of rearranged TCR beta genes was amplified from genomic DNA with a multiplex PCR assay. Amplified TCR beta libraries were sequenced as 87-base-pair reads on the Illumina HiSeq System. Processing in the source paper ran as follows. A later analysis counted 65 million to 90 million unique TCR beta chains across the 550 to 800 repertoires, and some 11 million of these chains were shared by at least two donors. A nearest-neighbor algorithm error-corrected the raw reads and collapsed the reads into unique sequences, merging closely related sequences to remove PCR and sequencing errors. CDR3 sequences were aligned to IMGT reference sequences to assign V, D and J gene segments. For a sequence to be retained, at least a six-nucleotide match to both a V gene segment and a J gene segment was required. Rearrangements were classified as productive when the CDR3 lacked stop codons and remained in frame with V and J, and all other rearrangements were classified as non-productive. CDR3 was defined by IMGT convention, running from the second conserved V-encoded cysteine to the conserved J-encoded phenylalanine. In an earlier analysis of some 550 of the donors, sequences lacking an unambiguous match to a single V gene segment were excluded. In an earlier analysis of 587 of the donors, V segments were called functional above 56.7% productive rearrangements and were called segregating when the between-donor standard deviation exceeded 5%. A statistical classification framework was built to diagnose cytomegalovirus status from the catalog of TCR beta chain sequences. V and J gene assignment, in a later analysis, came from comparing TCR nucleotide sequences with IMGT/GENE-DB human TR gene sequences. In a later analysis, CDR3 sequences and most-parsimonious VDJ recombination scenarios were assigned using the TCRdist pipeline. In a later analysis, each TCR beta chain was defined by its CDR3 amino acid sequence together with its V-gene family, and reads without a unique V-gene family were excluded. A later analysis removed 592 highly shared, low-generation-probability nucleotide sequences to deal with suspected cross-contamination and a sequencing artifact. A later analysis calculated a clonal expansion index for each public chain from normalized within-repertoire ranks of inferred template counts. In a later analysis, generation probabilities were computed using a VDJ recombination model fitted to out-of-frame rearrangements, and the results were checked against IGoR. A later analysis scored TCR-TCR, TCR-HLA and TCR-CMV co-occurrence with hypergeometric tests, applying a repertoire-size bias correction to TCR pairs. False discovery rates were estimated in a later analysis by permuting HLA or CMV assignments 20 times. In a later analysis, co-occurring TCRs were grouped using DBSCAN, and TCRdist sequence similarity was added for clustering within HLA-allele-positive subsets. Co-occurrence clustering excluded repertoires with fewer than 30,000 or more than 120,000 public chains, plus five with anomalous nucleotide sharing. The immuneACCESS repertoire file appears here via TCRdb, limited to in-frame rearrangements. These files lack a portion of the clones; in checked studies, under half of the deficit traces to unresolved V genes, and the cause of the others is not known. V, J and clone size are taken as reported in that table, and D and trimming were inferred from the DNA itself. Here the sample has around 88,000 clones; 78% occur a single time. The ten most abundant clones make up over 4% of the sample.

Overall study results and their limits: A total of fewer than 200 TCR beta chains were listed by the study as associated with cytomegalovirus. Compared with the approximately 670-donor mean, donors in an Asian-associated ancestry cluster had fewer N-insertions in productive TCRs, according to a later genetic analysis. HLA typing was unavailable for some donors at each locus, so association tests used only the typed subset. Presence/absence analyses assumed roughly uniform sequencing depth across donors, an assumption that may not hold. In a later analysis, HLA-associated TCR beta chains showed more clonal expansion and lower generation probabilities than non-associated chains that were equally common. According to a later analysis, TCR association rates differed among HLA loci, with DRB1 alleles showing the most associated TCRs and HLA-C alleles showing the fewest. This cohort had only TCR beta chains sequenced, and the lack of alpha or paired-chain data limited which features could be detected. Correlated functional status among segregating V segments might be attributable to linkage disequilibrium, but an unknown experimental factor could not be ruled out. Some IMGT-functional V segments, including TRBV6-2 and TRBV6-3, could not be told apart with the 87-base-pair reads, so those segments were excluded. The classifier was reported to diagnose cytomegalovirus status with high specificity and sensitivity in both the original and validation cohorts. Broadly in line with IMGT annotations, most TCR beta V segments showed up in productive rearrangements about 87% or about 30% of the time in an earlier analysis of a few hundred of the donors. The only immune exposure information available for the cohort was CMV serostatus. Three of the identified cytomegalovirus-associated TCR beta chains were confirmed in vitro to be specific for cytomegalovirus antigens. Most TCR sequences were observed very rarely across donors, whereas some public TCRs were present in many individuals. A further reported finding was that TCR beta sequences accurately predicted the HLA-A and HLA-B alleles for most subjects in the first cohort. A cluster of highly shared sequence variants was judged likely to represent a technical artifact of the sequencing pipeline. A later analysis found that most CMV-associated TCR beta chains appeared HLA-restricted, with HLA associations seemingly driven largely by CMV exposure. Because counts were too low, roughly 17 rarely observed V segments, including chromosome 9 orphons, were left out of the earlier analysis of approximately 500 of the donors. In a later genetic analysis, a missense DCLRE1C variant was associated with V-gene and J-gene trimming of TCR beta chains, and the association was replicated in an independent cohort. Strong co-occurrence of HLA alleles, especially DR and DQ, made assigning TCR associations to individual alleles difficult. The authors suggested that the approach could potentially be extended to other disease states and immunological phenotypes. Specific HLA alleles were associated with roughly 17,000 TCR beta sequences at a false discovery rate of 0.05 in a later analysis. A later analysis reported that several top co-occurrence clusters appeared linked to parvovirus B19, influenza, CMV and Epstein-Barr virus.

In total, roughly 710 healthy bone marrow donors made up the cohort. At the time of sampling, every cohort member was nominally healthy, though immune exposures that went unrecorded were likely present. The donor was CMV seropositive and belonged to the group of some 290 seropositive cohort members. A peripheral blood sample was collected from each donor, and TCR beta sequencing was performed on peripheral blood mononuclear cells. Genomic DNA extraction from the blood cell samples was performed with the Qiagen DNeasy Blood Extraction Kit. Remarks on this clone: It has no known antigen specificity. The sample holds no much larger clone one base away, and base qualities are not on file.

The V gene is TRBV27 and the J gene is TRBJ2-3; the D gene identity is not certain. Sample: PBMCs. The clonotype comes from a woman between 35 and 50 years old in good health and CMV-seropositive. CDR3 protein: CASSRQADTQYF. The bases are TGTGCCAGCAGTCGGCAGGCAGATACGCAGTATTTT.